The T cell receptor beta chain under discussion was sequenced for a study of cytomegalovirus exposure and HLA in healthy donors. Findings and limits, study-wide: According to the study, around 160 TCR beta chains were cytomegalovirus-associated.

Produced via immunoSEQ multiplex PCR; TCRdb's table is partial and in-frame only. The top ten hold 2% to 2.5% of the sample, which has around 130,000 clones, about 85% seen once. The ends were cut back, 5 bases at V and 4 bases at J, with 6 bases in the middle. The CDR3 covers 11 residues. In germline, CDR1 is SEHNR, CDR2 FQNEAQ (reference sequence). With respect to this clone: Its antigen is as yet unknown.

The donors were part of the approximately 130-subject validation cohort, which stood apart from the roughly 640-subject first cohort. This chain uses TRBV7-9 with TRBJ2-7, with unresolved D. The TCR originated in a woman in her thirties in good health and CMV-seronegative. Sequencing used PBMCs. For the CDR3, the DNA is TGTGCCAGCAGCGAGGCTTACGAGCAGTACTTC. It translates to CASSEAYEQYF.